The 16 T cell receptor beta chains listed next were all sequenced from one sample in a study of shared clonotypes between healthy human individuals. Using immunoSEQ multiplex PCR, the repertoire was profiled, and TCRdb retains in-frame clones only, with some absent. The repertoire holds millions of clones, with roughly 92% as singletons. Material for sequencing was naive CD4+ T cells sorted from blood. Subset described: CD45RA+ positively selected. Receptors originate from a man between 18 and 35 years old in good health.

The chain carries TRBV7-2 and TRBJ1-1, with 7 bases aligning to TRBD1. Germline loops: CDR1 SGHTA, CDR2 FQGNSA. V trimming: 5 bases; J trimming: 1 base; junction bases outside the gene matches: 7. There are 15 residues in the CDR3. DNA of the CDR3: TGTGCCAGCAGCCCAGGGGACAGAAAGAACACTGAAGCTTTCTTT. Translation: CASSPGDRKNTEAFF.

The V gene is TRBV7-2, the J gene TRBJ1-3, with a possible D match to TRBD1 (5 bases). Deletions cut 6 bases from V and 0 bases from J, with 15 bases between. CDR1 and CDR2 from the germline V gene are SGHTA and FQGNSA. The CDR3 has 16 amino acids. The CDR3 protein is CASSWRDGTSGNTIYF. The CDR3, as DNA: TGTGCCAGCAGTTGGCGGGACGGAACCTCTGGAAACACCATATATTTT. Supplemented by reference TRBV7-2 and TRBJ1-3, the full variable domain reads GAGVSQSPSNKVTEKGKDVELRCDPISGHTALYWYRQSLGQGLEFLIYFQGNSAPDKSGLPSDRFSAERTGGSVSTLTIQRTQQEDSAVYLCASSWRDGTSGNTIYFGEGSWLTVV.

The chain couples TRBV18 to TRBJ2-1; D is unresolved. The CDR3 contains 12 residues. Germline lookup yields CDR1 KGHSH and CDR2 LQKENI. V lost 5 bases, J lost 7 bases, and 9 bases lay in between. In nucleotides, the CDR3 is TGTGCCAGCTCAGCCCCCGTAAATGAGCAGTTCTTC. It specifies CASSAPVNEQFF.

The V call is TRBV21-1, the J call TRBJ2-7. TRBV21-1 is tagged as a pseudogene. The CDR3 runs 10 residues. The DNA of the CDR3 is TGTGCCAGCAGCCTTGGGGAACAGTACTTC. It translates to CASSLGEQYF.

The chain employs TRBV28 and TRBJ1-1; D unresolved. CDR1 and CDR2 from the germline V gene are MDHEN and SYDVKM. This CDR3 is 15 amino acids long. The V and J ends lost 5 bases and 1 base respectively, with 14 bases between them. The CDR3 region has the DNA TGTGCCAGCAGTCGACCGCCGGGAAAGAACACTGAAGCTTTCTTT. It yields the protein CASSRPPGKNTEAFF.

This chain uses TRBV30 with TRBJ2-7; TRBD1 aligns across 10 bases. The CDR3 has 14 residues. Germline values: CDR1 GTSNPN, CDR2 SVGIG (reference sequence). With 1 base clipped from V and 6 bases from J, the junction kept 6 bases outside the gene matches. The CDR3 reads CAWSGTGGGGEQYF. The CDR3 DNA follows: TGTGCCTGGAGTGGGACAGGGGGTGGTGGCGAGCAGTACTTC. The complete variable domain, with remaining parts taken from reference TRBV30 and TRBJ2-7, reads SQTIHQWPATLVQPVGSPLSLECTVEGTSNPNLYWYRQAAGRGLQLLFYSVGIGQISSEVPQNLSASRPQDRQFILSSKKLLLSDSGFYLCAWSGTGGGGEQYFGPGTRLTVT.

The chain recombines TRBV30 with TRBJ2-5; 15 bases fit TRBD2. Germline CDR1 GTSNPN, CDR2 SVGIG (reference sequence). The CDR3 runs 15 residues. Losses at the gene ends were 2 bases for V and 7 bases for J; bases not matched to a gene: 5. The CDR3 sequence is CAWSPRTSGGGTQYF. The CDR3 DNA reads TGTGCCTGGAGTCCCAGGACTAGCGGGGGGGGGACCCAGTACTTC.

Comment on this clone: The same CDR3 can be traced to other DNA sequences in this sample. The V call is TRBV7-2, the J call TRBJ2-7, with D possibly called TRBD1 or TRBD2 (5 bases each). V was pared by 5 bases and J by 6 bases, with 11 bases between. This CDR3 has 12 residues. From germline, CDR1 is SGHTA and CDR2 FQGNSA. The CDR3 spells CASSPQGREQYF. CDR3 nucleotide sequence: TGTGCCAGCAGCCCTCAGGGACGCGAGCAGTACTTC.

The chain employs TRBV6-1 and TRBJ2-1, with 9 bases matching TRBD1. Per the germline V gene, CDR1 is MNHNS and CDR2 is SASEGT. J lost 5 bases, V lost 8 bases, and 10 bases had no gene match. The CDR3 sequence is 15 residues long. The CDR3 DNA is TGTGCCAGCCGACGGGAGCGGGACAGGGACAATGAGCAGTTCTTC. This translates into CASRRERDRDNEQFF.

On this clone: The junction and the germline gene differ at one end; a read error may be behind it. The chain is built from TRBV6-5 and TRBJ1-5; TRBD1 might be the D (5 bases). The CDR3 extends over 13 amino acids. Germline V gene data show CDR1 as MNHEY and CDR2 as SVGAGI. This chain's CDR3 is CATSLGPNQPQHF. In DNA form, the CDR3 reads TGTGCCACCAGTCTGGGGCCCAATCAGCCCCAGCATTTT.

CDR3 coding DNA: TGTGCCAGCAGCCCCACACAGGAACTCTATGGCTACACCTTC. As protein: CASSPTQELYGYTF. This chain connects TRBV7-9 to TRBJ1-2, with D tentatively TRBD1 (5 bases). The CDR3 has 14 residues. Germline V gives CDR1 SEHNR, CDR2 FQNEAQ (reference sequence). The V and J ends lost 5 bases and 4 bases respectively, with 14 bases between them.

As concerns this clone: A much larger clone lies a single base off, so this may be a read error. The chain has TRBV5-1 and TRBJ2-5; TRBD1 matches at 7 bases. The trim removed 4 bases at V and 2 bases at J, leaving 2 bases unmatched. From germline, CDR1 is SGHRS and CDR2 YFSETQ. The CDR3 runs to 13 residues. CDR3 sequence reads: CASSVGQQETQYF. The CDR3 DNA follows: TGCGCCAGCAGCGTGGGACAGCAAGAGACCCAGTACTTC.

This chain joins TRBV5-6 and TRBJ1-2; weak D call: TRBD1 (5 bases). The germline V gene has CDR1 SGHDT and CDR2 YYEEEE. CDR3 size: 19 residues. V lost 2 bases, J lost 1 base, and 24 bases lay in between. The CDR3 DNA is TGTGCCAGCAGCTTAACCGGGGCCGGATCTCTCCCAAATAACTATGGCTACACCTTC. Its protein product is CASSLTGAGSLPNNYGYTF.

The gene calls are TRBV6-1 and TRBJ1-1; maybe TRBD1 (6 bases). CDR3 length equals 15 residues. V was cut by 6 bases and J by 3 bases, with 17 bases left in between. Per the germline V gene, CDR1 is MNHNS and CDR2 is SASEGT. The CDR3 sequence is CASRGRKAGDTEAFF. In DNA form, the CDR3 reads TGTGCCAGCAGGGGCCGCAAGGCAGGGGACACTGAAGCTTTCTTT.

CDR3 sequence (DNA): TGTGCCAGCAGCCAGGGACAGGGCCCTTTTGCCAACTATGGCTACACCTTC. Protein: CASSQGQGPFANYGYTF. The chain recombines TRBV27 with TRBJ1-2; TRBD1 matches at 9 bases. This CDR3 is built from 17 residues. Germline CDR1 MNHEY, CDR2 SMNVEV (reference sequence). V gave up 6 bases and J gave up 2 bases; unmatched junction bases: 13.

This chain joins TRBV2 and TRBJ1-5; a possible D gene is TRBD1 (6 bases). Deletions cut 6 bases from V and 2 bases from J, with 23 bases between. This CDR3 region has 18 residues. Germline CDR1 is SNHLY and CDR2 is FYNNEI. The CDR3 is CASSRDTGYVLGNQPQHF. In DNA, the CDR3 is TGTGCCAGCAGCCGGGACACAGGTTATGTCCTAGGCAATCAGCCCCAGCATTTT.